Listed here are 27 T cell receptor beta chains from one sample, sequenced in a study of cytomegalovirus exposure and HLA in healthy donors. The PCR contained 60 Vbeta and 13 Jbeta primers. Using immunoSEQ multiplex PCR, the repertoire was profiled, and TCRdb retains in-frame clones only, with some absent. The specimen's table records around 75,000 clones. The sequencing input was PBMCs. Receptors were obtained from a middle-aged man in good health and CMV-seronegative.

CDR3 sequence reads: CASSLALAGPYNEQFF. The CDR3 DNA follows: TGTGCCAGCAGCTTAGCCCTAGCGGGCCCCTACAATGAGCAGTTCTTC. V usage is TRBV7-9 and J usage is TRBJ2-1; TRBD2 aligns across 8 bases. Germline CDR1 and CDR2: SEHNR and FQNEAQ (reference sequence). The CDR3 extends over 16 amino acids. The V gene end was trimmed by 0 bases and the J gene end by 2 bases; junction bases not matched to a gene: 3.

The J gene is TRBJ1-1, the V gene TRBV10-3; D possibly corresponds to TRBD1 (5 bases). V lost 6 bases, J lost 0 bases, and 11 bases lay in between. This CDR3 has 14 residues. Germline V gives CDR1 ENHRY, CDR2 SYGVKD. CDR3 DNA sequence: TGTGCCATCAGCAGACAGATCATGAACACTGAAGCTTTCTTT. This codes for CAISRQIMNTEAFF.

The gene calls are TRBV29-1 and TRBJ1-1; perhaps TRBD1 as D (5 bases). This CDR3 contains 13 residues. Germline CDR1 SQVTM, CDR2 ANQGSEA. V lost 0 bases and J lost 1, with 6 bases in between. The CDR3 region has the DNA TGCAGCGTTGAAGATCAGGGGAACACTGAAGCTTTCTTT. Amino acid sequence: CSVEDQGNTEAFF.

The chain employs TRBV11-2 and TRBJ2-7, with D unresolved. The V gene lost 5 bases and the J gene lost 3 bases, with 8 bases spanning the gap. This CDR3 contains 12 residues. Germline V lookup: CDR1 SGHAT, CDR2 FQNNGV. The CDR3 protein is CASSRQRYEQYF. The CDR3 DNA is TGTGCCAGCAGCAGACAACGCTACGAGCAGTACTTC. The full variable domain, rest sourced from reference TRBV11-2 and TRBJ2-7, is EAGVAQSPRYKIIEKRQSVAFWCNPISGHATLYWYQQILGQGPKLLIQFQNNGVVDDSQLPKDRFSAERLKGVDSTLKIQPAKLEDSAVYLCASSRQRYEQYFGPGTRLTVT.

This rearrangement joins TRBV5-8 to TRBJ2-1; no firm D call. This CDR3 has 14 amino acids. The germline V gene has CDR1 SGHTS and CDR2 YDEGEE. Deletions cut 4 bases from V and 3 bases from J, with 11 bases between. DNA of the CDR3: TGTGCCAGCAGCAGAGTATATGGCTACAATGAGCAGTTCTTC. It yields the protein CASSRVYGYNEQFF.

The chain uses TRBV5-4 and TRBJ2-4; 7 bases are a match to TRBD1. The germline V gene has CDR1 SGHNT and CDR2 YYREEE (reference sequence). The CDR3 totals 16 residues. V lost 0 bases and J lost 2; bases outside the gene matches: 5. The CDR3 sequence is CASSLGAGGSKNIQYF. Written as DNA, the CDR3 is TGTGCCAGCAGCTTGGGGGCAGGGGGTTCCAAAAACATTCAGTACTTC.

The V call is TRBV4-3, the J call TRBJ2-7; maybe TRBD1 (5 bases). The germline CDR1 and CDR2 sequences are LGHNA and YSLEER. The CDR3 is 13 amino acids. The ends were cut back, 4 bases at V and 4 bases at J, with 11 bases in the middle. DNA for the CDR3: TGCGCCAGCAGCCCAGGGCGCAGGTACGAGCAGTACTTC. Residues: CASSPGRRYEQYF.

The chain combines TRBV7-2 with TRBJ2-7; 8 bases line up with TRBD1. V lost 5 bases and J lost 3; bases outside the gene matches: 6. CDR3 length: 14 amino acids. CDR1 and CDR2 from the germline V gene are SGHTA and FQGNSA. CDR3 in DNA: TGTGCCAGCAGCCCAACGACAGGGGTCTACGAGCAGTACTTC. Amino acid sequence: CASSPTTGVYEQYF.

This chain connects TRBV6-5 to TRBJ1-1, with D possibly being TRBD1 (5 bases). The germline gives CDR1 MNHEY, CDR2 SVGAGI. V was clipped by 6 bases and J by 4 bases, with 18 bases between them. The CDR3 has 15 amino acids. The CDR3 is CASRPRGLRGTEAFF. In DNA form, the CDR3 reads TGTGCCAGCAGGCCCCGGGGGTTAAGGGGCACTGAAGCTTTCTTT.

The chain uses TRBV6-5 and TRBJ2-1, with 11 bases matching TRBD2. Unmatched junction bases numbered 3, after V lost 4 bases and J lost 1 base. The CDR3 totals 16 residues. CDR1 is MNHEY and CDR2 is SVGAGI in the germline V gene. For the CDR3, the DNA is TGTGCCAGCAGTTTTCGACTAGCGGGATCCTACAATGAGCAGTTCTTC. It translates to CASSFRLAGSYNEQFF.

The chain has TRBV27 and TRBJ1-6, with a weak D call TRBD1 (5 bases). CDR3 length: 15 residues. CDR1 is MNHEY, CDR2 SMNVEV, per germline (reference sequence). The V end was cut by 3 bases, the J end by 9 bases, with 15 bases between. CDR3 in DNA: TGTGCCAGCAGTTTGAGGCAGGGCCTTGCTTCACCCCTCCACTTT. Protein sequence: CASSLRQGLASPLHF.

CDR3 protein: CASRITTFQEGEQFF. In DNA form, the CDR3 reads TGTGCCAGCAGAATAACGACTTTTCAGGAGGGTGAGCAGTTCTTC. The V call is TRBV27, the J call TRBJ2-1; maybe TRBD2 (6 bases). V was clipped by 6 bases and J by 9 bases, with 21 bases between them. Germline CDR1 MNHEY, CDR2 SMNVEV (reference sequence). The CDR3 has 15 residues.

The chain joins TRBV4-1 to TRBJ2-3; 8 bases line up with TRBD1. Germline CDR1 is MGHRA and CDR2 is YSYEKL. The CDR3 has 16 residues. With 4 bases clipped from V and 4 bases from J, the junction kept 10 bases outside the gene matches. CDR3 sequence: CASSLRAGQGPDTQYF. CDR3 DNA sequence: TGCGCCAGCAGCCTTCGGGCCGGACAGGGACCAGATACGCAGTATTTT.

This chain connects TRBV29-1 to TRBJ2-7, with 8 bases fitting TRBD1. The J segment lost 7 bases and the V segment lost 6 bases, leaving 8 bases of the junction unmatched. Germline CDR1 is SQVTM and CDR2 is ANQGSEA. The CDR3 spans 12 residues. The CDR3 coding sequence is TGCAGCGTCGGAACAGGGGGACGGGAGCAGTACTTC. Translation: CSVGTGGREQYF.

The V gene is TRBV5-1, the J gene TRBJ2-3; 9 positions match TRBD2. V shed 4 bases and J 0 bases; nucleotides not matched to a gene: 3. CDR3 length: 15 amino acids. Germline CDR1 SGHRS, CDR2 YFSETQ. The CDR3 is CASSPGLASTDTQYF. In DNA form, the CDR3 reads TGCGCCAGCAGCCCGGGACTAGCTAGCACAGATACGCAGTATTTT.

Here the CDR3 DNA reads TGTGCCACCGAATTATTAAGAGTTAACACAGATACGCAGTATTTT. Its translation: CATELLRVNTDTQYF. The chain joins TRBV28 to TRBJ2-3; D is unresolved. Deletions cut 10 bases from V and 2 bases from J, with 19 bases between. The CDR3 has 15 amino acids. Looked up from germline, CDR1 is MDHEN and CDR2 is SYDVKM.

The rearrangement links TRBV28 to TRBJ2-2, with 9 bases fitting TRBD1. The germline V gene has CDR1 MDHEN and CDR2 SYDVKM. The trim removed 5 bases at V and 6 bases at J, leaving 7 bases unmatched. This CDR3 region has 15 residues. CDR3 loop: CASSQGQGKSGELFF. As DNA, the CDR3 is TGTGCCAGCAGTCAAGGACAGGGGAAGTCCGGGGAGCTGTTTTTT.

Considering frequency, this clone is medium-sized. The V and J genes are TRBV2 and TRBJ1-5, with no clear D. V dropped 7 bases and J dropped 2 bases, with 9 bases sitting between them. In germline, CDR1 is SNHLY, CDR2 FYNNEI. This CDR3 is built from 13 residues. CDR3 amino acids: CASKSVGNQPQHF. For the CDR3, the DNA is TGTGCCAGCAAATCGGTTGGCAATCAGCCCCAGCATTTT. The variable domain in full, completed from reference TRBV2 and TRBJ1-5, reads EPEVTQTPSHQVTQMGQEVILRCVPISNHLYFYWYRQILGQKVEFLVSFYNNEISEKSEIFDDQFSVERPDGSNFTLKIRSTKLEDSAMYFCASKSVGNQPQHFGDGTRLSIL.

CDR3 DNA sequence: TGCGCCAGCAGTGAAAATATTGGCAGAGAGACCCAGTACTTC. Residues: CASSENIGRETQYF. The chain combines TRBV10-1 with TRBJ2-5; D is ambiguous. CDR1 and CDR2 (germline): WNHNN, SYGVQD (reference sequence). Trimming took off 3 bases at V and 4 bases at J, with 12 bases between the two ends. There are 14 residues in the CDR3.

The rearrangement joins TRBV19 to TRBJ2-2, with TRBD1 matching 7 bases. Trimming at V came to 5 bases and at J to 6 bases, leaving 6 bases not matched to a gene. The CDR3 covers 14 residues. Germline assignment: CDR1 LNHDA and CDR2 SQIVND (reference sequence). Here the CDR3 DNA reads TGTGCCAGTAGTGCGGACAGGCTACCCGGGGAGCTGTTTTTT. This translates into CASSADRLPGELFF.

For this clone: Sequence at one end of the junction differs from germline and may be a read error. The chain uses TRBV7-7 and TRBJ2-7, with 8 bases matching TRBD2. There are 14 residues in the CDR3. Germline-derived CDR1 and CDR2 are SSHAT and FNYEAQ (reference sequence). The CDR3 coding sequence is TGTGCTAGCAGCCTCTCCGGGAGGGGATACGAGCAGTACTTC. Translated: CASSLSGRGYEQYF.

The V gene is TRBV5-1, the J gene TRBJ2-3; D might be TRBD1 (6 bases). Per germline, CDR1 SGHRS and CDR2 YFSETQ. This CDR3 has 13 residues. The V gene lost 0 bases and the J gene lost 6 bases, with 8 bases spanning the gap. The CDR3 DNA sequence: TGCGCCAGCAGCTTGGTAGGGGGTGATACGCAGTATTTT. Its protein is CASSLVGGDTQYF.

The rearrangement uses TRBV7-9 and TRBJ2-3; 7 bases align to TRBD2. Losses at the gene ends were 3 bases for V and 1 base for J; bases not matched to a gene: 13. CDR1 and CDR2 (germline): SEHNR, FQNEAQ (reference sequence). The CDR3 sequence is 18 residues long. CDR3 DNA sequence: TGTGCCAGCAGCTTGGAACTGACTAGCTTATGGGGCACAGATACGCAGTATTTT. This encodes CASSLELTSLWGTDTQYF.

The chain uses TRBV7-2 and TRBJ2-3, with 8 bases identical to TRBD1. V shed 5 bases, J shed 2 bases, and the junction held 3 bases outside the gene matches. CDR1 and CDR2 from the germline V gene are SGHTA and FQGNSA. The CDR3 has 14 amino acids. In DNA, the CDR3 is TGTGCCAGCAGCCGACAGGGGCTCACAGATACGCAGTATTTT. It translates to CASSRQGLTDTQYF. The full variable domain, in which reference TRBV7-2 and TRBJ2-3 provide the parts outside the CDR3, is GAGVSQSPSNKVTEKGKDVELRCDPISGHTALYWYRQSLGQGLEFLIYFQGNSAPDKSGLPSDRFSAERTGGSVSTLTIQRTQQEDSAVYLCASSRQGLTDTQYFGPGTRLTVL.

The CDR3 region is CASSLFQGVEAFF. CDR3 sequence (DNA): TGTGCCAGCAGCTTATTCCAGGGGGTTGAAGCTTTCTTT. The genes are TRBV5-6 and TRBJ1-1; 7 positions match TRBD1. V gave up 2 bases and J gave up 7 bases; unmatched junction bases: 5. The CDR3 has 13 residues. In germline, CDR1 is SGHDT, CDR2 YYEEEE.

V gene TRBV6-5 combines with J gene TRBJ2-1; the match to TRBD2 covers 8 bases. The germline CDR1 and CDR2 sequences are MNHEY and SVGAGI. The CDR3 is made up of 16 amino acids. Trimming removed 0 bases from V and 7 bases from J; junction bases left unmatched: 8. The CDR3: CASSYSTGGAGNEQFF. The CDR3 nucleotides read TGTGCCAGCAGTTACTCGACCGGGGGGGCCGGGAATGAGCAGTTCTTC.

CDR3 residues: CASSVISGGAGEQFF. The CDR3 DNA follows: TGTGCCAGCAGTGTGATTAGCGGGGGGGCCGGGGAGCAGTTCTTC. The V and J genes are TRBV5-6 and TRBJ2-1, with 11 bases aligning to TRBD2. Germline CDR1 is SGHDT and CDR2 is YYEEEE. With 5 bases clipped from V and 10 bases from J, the junction kept 11 bases outside the gene matches. The CDR3 is 15 amino acids.